Included here is one TCR beta chain sequence, with context. Its cognate antigen is unknown. The data are from a study of T cell responses to AZD1222 COVID-19 vaccine. Study-wide points: Nearly half of spike-specific TCRs reportedly target unmutated variant regions. Just six people given AZD1222 tested seropositive at baseline. An increase in Spike-specific TCR breadth and depth was observed after two AZD1222 doses. Donors in the cohort were predominantly white British and more often female, and clonal diversity was possibly underestimated.

This CDR3 spans 17 amino acids. The V and J ends lost 1 base and 4 bases, in that order; junction bases with no gene match: 4. Per the germline V gene, CDR1 is LGHNA and CDR2 is YNFKEQ. The protocol was immunoSEQ multiplex PCR, while the TCRdb copy is restricted to in-frame clones and leaves out a portion. The profile shows roughly 180,000 clones, approximately 91% of them singletons. Here the sequenced sample was peripheral blood, taken 28 days after the second AZD1222 dose. This sequence originates from an adult who received the AZD1222 COVID-19 vaccine. This rearrangement joins TRBV4-2 to TRBJ2-1, with 13 positions matching TRBD2. In nucleotides, the CDR3 is TGTGCCAGCAGCCAAGCCAAACTAGCGGGAGGGTACAATGAGCAGTTCTTC. This gives the protein CASSQAKLAGGYNEQFF.